The 17 T cell receptor beta chains reported below all come from one sample, sequenced in a study of shared clonotypes between healthy human individuals. Sequencing used immunoSEQ multiplex PCR; TCRdb keeps in-frame clones, though not all of them. The data contain 850,000 to 1,100,000 clones, roughly 80% of them singletons. The specimen was memory CD4+ T cells from PBMCs. Stated subset: CD45RA-negative fraction. Receptors originate from a man aged 18 to 30 in good health. Some clones in this sample may be carry-over from other donors' samples.

The count of this clone is one. The chain uses TRBV5-1 and TRBJ2-7; 11 bases are a match to TRBD2. This CDR3 comprises 16 residues. The germline V gene has CDR1 SGHRS and CDR2 YFSETQ. The trim removed 2 bases at V and 5 bases at J, leaving 9 bases unmatched. The CDR3 DNA reads as TGCGCCAGCAGCTTCATCACTAGCGGGAGTATCGACGAGCAGTACTTC. Encoded protein: CASSFITSGSIDEQYF.

J is TRBJ2-5 and V is TRBV5-1, with D possibly matching TRBD2 (6 bases). Trimming cost V 0 bases and J 1 base, with 7 bases left between them. The germline CDR1 and CDR2 sequences are SGHRS and YFSETQ. The CDR3 loop spans 14 amino acids. The CDR3 sequence: CASSLGTIQETQYF. The CDR3 nucleotides are TGCGCCAGCAGCTTGGGGACTATCCAAGAGACCCAGTACTTC.

This chain links TRBV2 with TRBJ1-1; 7 bases fit TRBD1. CDR3 length equals 12 residues. CDR1 is SNHLY and CDR2 is FYNNEI in the germline V gene. Trimming took 8 bases from V and 6 from J; bases not matched to a gene: 6. CDR3 loop: CASEGAGAEAFF. The CDR3 DNA sequence: TGTGCCAGCGAGGGGGCGGGAGCTGAAGCTTTCTTT.

V and J are TRBV11-1 and TRBJ2-7; TRBD2 agrees at 11 bases. The germline V gene has CDR1 SGHAT and CDR2 FQDESV (reference sequence). V trimming: 4 bases; J trimming: 2 bases; junction bases outside the gene matches: 4. The CDR3 sequence is 15 residues long. The CDR3 nucleotides read TGTGCCAGCAGCTCGCTAGCGGGAGGAACCTACGAGCAGTACTTC. This codes for CASSSLAGGTYEQYF. Based on the CDR3 plus reference TRBV11-1 and TRBJ2-7, the full variable domain is EAEVAQSPRYKITEKSQAVAFWCDPISGHATLYWYRQILGQGPELLVQFQDESVVDDSQLPKDRFSAERLKGVDSTLKIQPAELGDSAMYLCASSSLAGGTYEQYFGPGTRLTVT.

V gene TRBV5-5 combines with J gene TRBJ2-7; 9 nucleotides match TRBD2. Germline CDR1 is SGHKS and CDR2 is YYEKEE (reference sequence). Trimming removed 5 bases from V and 4 bases from J; junction bases left unmatched: 7. This CDR3 is built from 14 residues. The CDR3 sequence: CASRDGLALYEQYF. In nucleotides, the CDR3 is TGTGCCAGCAGGGACGGACTAGCGTTGTACGAGCAGTACTTC.

Of note for this clone: Other DNA sequences in the same sample also yield this CDR3. This chain uses TRBV7-8 with TRBJ1-1, with D possibly matching TRBD1 (6 bases). The germline V gene encodes CDR1 SGHVS and CDR2 FQNEAQ. This CDR3 has 13 amino acids. V lost 3 bases to trimming and J lost 4 bases, with 9 bases between them. DNA of the CDR3: TGTGCCAGCAGCTTGGGAGGGGGCACTGAAGCTTTCTTT. Translated: CASSLGGGTEAFF.

The chain is built from TRBV6-4 and TRBJ2-3; no firm D call. CDR1 is MRHNA, CDR2 SNTAGT, per germline. The CDR3 has 14 amino acids. The V end was cut by 0 bases, the J end by 5 bases, with 9 bases between. The chain's CDR3 is CASSDSWWGDTQYF. The CDR3 coding sequence is TGTGCCAGCAGTGACTCATGGTGGGGAGATACGCAGTATTTT.

This chain uses TRBV28 with TRBJ1-2; D call uncertain. Germline assignment: CDR1 MDHEN and CDR2 SYDVKM. The V end lost 8 bases, the J end lost 0 bases, and 4 bases lay between the germline ends. The CDR3 extends over 11 amino acids. The DNA of the CDR3 is TGTGCCAGCGGGACTAACTATGGCTACACCTTC. This codes for CASGTNYGYTF.

This clone showed up just once. V is TRBV4-2 and J is TRBJ2-1, with a possible D match to TRBD2 (6 bases). Trimming took off 6 bases at V and 8 bases at J, with 20 bases between the two ends. The V gene's germline CDR1 is LGHNA and CDR2 YNFKEQ. CDR3 size: 15 residues. The CDR3 loop reads CASSQRLARIDEQFF. The CDR3 DNA follows: TGTGCCAGCAGTCAACGTCTAGCGAGAATTGATGAGCAGTTCTTC.

This sequence joins TRBV10-3 and TRBJ1-1; no clear D. The CDR3 has 14 residues. The germline V gene encodes CDR1 ENHRY and CDR2 SYGVKD. Trimming cost V 3 bases and J 2 bases, with 10 bases left between them. The CDR3 loop is CAISEVVPNTEAFF. For the CDR3, the DNA is TGTGCCATCAGTGAAGTGGTTCCCAACACTGAAGCTTTCTTT.

With respect to this clone: A read error is possible here, since a much larger clone lies one base away. The V and J genes are TRBV30 and TRBJ2-3, with D possibly matching TRBD2 (6 bases). The V gene's germline CDR1 is GTSNPN and CDR2 SVGIG (reference sequence). Trimming removed 8 bases from V and 4 bases from J, with 13 bases in between. This CDR3 has 12 residues. CDR3: CASSPGADTQYF. As DNA, the CDR3 is TGTGCCAGCAGCCCGGGGGCAGATACGCAGTATTTT. Full variable domain (missing parts from reference TRBV30 and TRBJ2-3): SQTIHQWPATLVQPVGSPLSLECTVEGTSNPNLYWYRQAAGRGLQLLFYSVGIGQISSEVPQNLSASRPQDRQFILSSKKLLLSDSGFYLCASSPGADTQYFGPGTRLTVL.

The chain couples TRBV15 to TRBJ1-5; 9 bases map to TRBD1. This CDR3 is built from 17 residues. From germline, CDR1 is LNHNV and CDR2 YYDKDF (reference sequence). V lost 0 bases, J lost 2 bases, and 5 bases stayed unmatched. The DNA of the CDR3 is TGTGCCACCAGCAGAGATCTGACAGGGGGAGGCAATCAGCCCCAGCATTTT. Translation: CATSRDLTGGGNQPQHF.

J is TRBJ2-7 and V is TRBV5-4; D gene ambiguous. The CDR3 totals 14 residues. V was shortened by 4 bases and J by 5 bases, with 16 bases between the two germline ends. The germline gives CDR1 SGHNT, CDR2 YYREEE (reference sequence). CDR3 protein: CASSTRADWDEQYF. CDR3 nucleotide sequence: TGTGCCAGCAGCACCCGGGCCGACTGGGACGAGCAGTACTTC. Filled out from reference TRBV5-4 and TRBJ2-7, the complete variable domain reads ETGVTQSPTHLIKTRGQQVTLRCSSQSGHNTVSWYQQALGQGPQFIFQYYREEENGRGNFPPRFSGLQFPNYSSELNVNALELDDSALYLCASSTRADWDEQYFGPGTRLTVT.

In its sample, this clone was seen once. This chain joins TRBV5-4 and TRBJ1-1, with D unclear. Germline CDR1 SGHNT, CDR2 YYREEE (reference sequence). This CDR3 is 17 amino acids long. Trimming cost V 2 bases and J 1 base, with 18 bases left between them. In nucleotides, the CDR3 is TGTGCCAGCAGCTTAAAAGTTGCAGCGGGAAGGAACACTGAAGCTTTCTTT. It encodes CASSLKVAAGRNTEAFF.

The V gene is TRBV12-5, the J gene TRBJ2-6; 9 nucleotides agree with TRBD1. V trimming: 6 bases; J trimming: 4 bases; junction bases outside the gene matches: 7. Germline V CDR1 and CDR2: LGHNT, FRNRAP. The CDR3 spans 16 residues. DNA for the CDR3: TGTGCTAGTGGACCGGGACAGGGAACGGGGGCCAACGTCCTGACTTTC. Residues: CASGPGQGTGANVLTF.

The J gene is TRBJ2-7, the V gene TRBV7-9; D may be TRBD1 or TRBD2 (6 bases each). Deletions cut 5 bases from V and 0 bases from J, with 14 bases between. This CDR3 contains 15 residues. The germline gives CDR1 SEHNR, CDR2 FQNEAQ (reference sequence). CDR3 nucleotide sequence: TGTGCCAGCAGCCCTAGGGGGGTACCCTCCTACGAGCAGTACTTC. This translates into CASSPRGVPSYEQYF.

The chain employs TRBV6-4 and TRBJ2-7; TRBD2 is a possible D gene (6 bases). Trimming shortened V by 0 bases and J by 3 bases, and 15 bases separated the two germline ends. Per germline, CDR1 MRHNA and CDR2 SNTAGT. The length of the CDR3 is 16 residues. CDR3 sequence: CASSDSRREYRYEQYF. The CDR3 coding sequence is TGTGCCAGCAGTGACTCGAGGAGGGAGTATCGCTACGAGCAGTACTTC.